This T cell receptor beta chain was sequenced during a study of tumor-infiltrating lymphocytes in primary liver carcinoma. Study details: Per sample, productive TCRbeta reads numbered roughly 3.5 to 8 million, similar across tissue types.

Findings and limits, study-wide: Tumors had a significantly higher top-250-clone fraction than blood (p = 0.039).

Co-extracted RNA and DNA came from 20-30 mg of unsorted bulk tissue. Surgeons treated the primary liver carcinoma of the patients by surgical resection. Chronic HBV infection, untreated so far, was present in the patients. This CDR3 contains 15 residues. Looked up from germline, CDR1 is MNHEY and CDR2 is SVGAGI. In the case of this clonotype: Antigen unknown. The junction and the germline gene differ at one end; a read error may be behind it.

Using a constant-region primer together with ProtoScript II reverse transcriptase, TCR beta cDNA was made from approximately 0.55 ug of total RNA. Library construction for TCR beta comprised three nested multiplex PCR rounds performed with slightly modified ARM-PCR. For approximately 9 cycles apiece, the opening two PCR rounds ran with TRBV1-TRBV30 forward primers and a C-beta reverse primer. From the multiplex PCR reads, TCRdb called clonotypes with MiXCR, one entry per CDR3 protein. This table holds 100,000 or so distinct CDR3 sequences, roughly 69% found once. The TCR was taken from a woman in her sixties with primary liver carcinoma and hepatitis B virus infection. The V gene is TRBV6-5, the J gene TRBJ1-5; no clear D. The specimen sequenced was liver tumor tissue from sampling region 5. Subset: tumor region T5, tumor centre. For the CDR3, the DNA is TGTGCCAGCAGTTACTCGCTGCCCAGCAATCAGCCTCAGCATTTT. Protein product: CASSYSLPSNQPQHF.